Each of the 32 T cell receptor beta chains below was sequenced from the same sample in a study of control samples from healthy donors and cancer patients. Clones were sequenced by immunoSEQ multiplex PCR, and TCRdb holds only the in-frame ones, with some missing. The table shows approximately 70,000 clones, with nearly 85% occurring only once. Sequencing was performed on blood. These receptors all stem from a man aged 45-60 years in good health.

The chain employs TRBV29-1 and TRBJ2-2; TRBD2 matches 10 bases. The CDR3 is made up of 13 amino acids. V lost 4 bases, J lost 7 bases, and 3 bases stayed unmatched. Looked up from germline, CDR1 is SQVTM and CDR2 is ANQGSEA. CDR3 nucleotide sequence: TGCAGCGTTGTAGCGGGAGGTAGCGGGGAGCTGTTTTTT. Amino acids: CSVVAGGSGELFF.

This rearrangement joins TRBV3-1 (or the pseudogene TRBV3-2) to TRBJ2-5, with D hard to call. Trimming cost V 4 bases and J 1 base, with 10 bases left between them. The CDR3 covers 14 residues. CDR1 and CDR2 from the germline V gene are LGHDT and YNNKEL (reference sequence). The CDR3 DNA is TGTGCCAGCAGCCGATCTAGAACCCAAGAGACCCAGTACTTC. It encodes CASSRSRTQETQYF.

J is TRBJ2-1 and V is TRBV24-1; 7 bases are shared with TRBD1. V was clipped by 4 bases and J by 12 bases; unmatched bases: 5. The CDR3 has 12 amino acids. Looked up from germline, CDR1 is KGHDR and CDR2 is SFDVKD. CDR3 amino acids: CATSEPDRAQFF. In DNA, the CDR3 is TGTGCCACCAGTGAGCCTGACAGGGCGCAGTTCTTC.

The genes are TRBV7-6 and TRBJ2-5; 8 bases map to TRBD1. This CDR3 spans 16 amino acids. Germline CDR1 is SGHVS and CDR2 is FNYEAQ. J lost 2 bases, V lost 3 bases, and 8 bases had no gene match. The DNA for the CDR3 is TGTGCCAGCAGCTTCATAGGACAGGGAGAGCAAGAGACCCAGTACTTC. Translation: CASSFIGQGEQETQYF.

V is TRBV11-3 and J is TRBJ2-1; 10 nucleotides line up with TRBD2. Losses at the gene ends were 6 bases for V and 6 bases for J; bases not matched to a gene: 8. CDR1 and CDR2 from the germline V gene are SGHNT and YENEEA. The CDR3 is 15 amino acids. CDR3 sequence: CASRSELAGTNEQFF. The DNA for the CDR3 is TGTGCCAGCAGATCCGAACTAGCGGGGACCAATGAGCAGTTCTTC.

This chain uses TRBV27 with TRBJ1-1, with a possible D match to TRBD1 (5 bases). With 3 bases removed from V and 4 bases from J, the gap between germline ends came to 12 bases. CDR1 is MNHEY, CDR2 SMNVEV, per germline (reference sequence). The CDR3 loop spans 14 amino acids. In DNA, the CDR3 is TGTGCCAGCAGTTTTGCGGGGCTCGGCACTGAAGCTTTCTTT. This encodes CASSFAGLGTEAFF.

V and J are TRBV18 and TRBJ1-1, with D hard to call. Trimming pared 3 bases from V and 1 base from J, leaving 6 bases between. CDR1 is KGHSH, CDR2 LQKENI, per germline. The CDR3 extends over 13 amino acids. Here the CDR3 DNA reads TGTGCCAGCTCACCCCGGGGGAACACTGAAGCTTTCTTT. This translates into CASSPRGNTEAFF.

DNA of the CDR3: TGCGCCAGCAGCTTGGTATCAGGGGGCGCGTCGGTTGAAGCTTTCTTT. Residues: CASSLVSGGASVEAFF. The chain carries TRBV5-1 and TRBJ1-1, with 8 positions matching TRBD1. This CDR3 has 16 residues. V shed 0 bases and J 7 bases; nucleotides not matched to a gene: 11. Germline CDR1 reads SGHRS; CDR2 reads YFSETQ.

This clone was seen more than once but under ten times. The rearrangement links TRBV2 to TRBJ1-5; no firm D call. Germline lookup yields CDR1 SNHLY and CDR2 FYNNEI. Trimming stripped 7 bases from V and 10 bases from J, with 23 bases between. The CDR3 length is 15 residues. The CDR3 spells CASKDGVKRDLPQHF. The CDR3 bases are TGTGCCAGCAAGGATGGCGTGAAACGAGACCTACCCCAGCATTTT.

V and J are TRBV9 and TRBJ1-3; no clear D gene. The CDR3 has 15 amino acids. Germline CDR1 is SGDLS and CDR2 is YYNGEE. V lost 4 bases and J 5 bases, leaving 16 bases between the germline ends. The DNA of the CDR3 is TGTGCCAGCAGCCCGTTCCCCGGGAGTAGAAACACCATATATTTT. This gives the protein CASSPFPGSRNTIYF. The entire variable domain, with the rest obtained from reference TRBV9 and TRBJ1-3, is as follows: DSGVTQTPKHLITATGQRVTLRCSPRSGDLSVYWYQQSLDQGLQFLIQYYNGEERAKGNILERFSAQQFPDLHSELNLSSLELGDSALYFCASSPFPGSRNTIYFGEGSWLTVV.

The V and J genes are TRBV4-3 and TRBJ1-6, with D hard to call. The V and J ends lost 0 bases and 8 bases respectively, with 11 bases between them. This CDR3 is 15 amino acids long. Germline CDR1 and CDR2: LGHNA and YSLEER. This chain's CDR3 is CASSQDRGMDSPLHF. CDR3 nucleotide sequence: TGCGCCAGCAGCCAAGATCGTGGGATGGATTCACCCCTCCACTTT.

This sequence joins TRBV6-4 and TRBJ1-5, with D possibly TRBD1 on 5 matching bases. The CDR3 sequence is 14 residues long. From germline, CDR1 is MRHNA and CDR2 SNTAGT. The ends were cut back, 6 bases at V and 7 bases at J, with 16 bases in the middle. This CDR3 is CASSSGVGEQPQHF. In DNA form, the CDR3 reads TGTGCCAGCAGCTCGGGGGTTGGCGAACAGCCCCAGCATTTT.

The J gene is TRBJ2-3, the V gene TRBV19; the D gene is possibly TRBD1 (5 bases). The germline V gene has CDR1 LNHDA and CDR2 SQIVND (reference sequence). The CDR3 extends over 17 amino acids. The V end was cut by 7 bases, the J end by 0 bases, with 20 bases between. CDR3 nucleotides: TGTGCCAGTACCGGATCGCCTAGGGGTACGAGCACAGATACGCAGTATTTT. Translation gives CASTGSPRGTSTDTQYF.

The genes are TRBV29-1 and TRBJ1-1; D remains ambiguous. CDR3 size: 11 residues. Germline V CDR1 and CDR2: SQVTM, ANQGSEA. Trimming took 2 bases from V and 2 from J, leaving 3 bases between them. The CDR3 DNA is TGCAGCGTTGAAAGTAACACTGAAGCTTTCTTT. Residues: CSVESNTEAFF.

The chain's CDR3 is CASSPSGTREGELFF. CDR3 DNA sequence: TGTGCCAGCAGCCCGAGCGGGACTAGAGAAGGGGAGCTGTTTTTT. The chain has TRBV7-2 and TRBJ2-2, with TRBD2 matching 8 bases. The CDR3 consists of 15 residues. V lost 5 bases to trimming and J lost 8 bases; unmatched junction nucleotides: 10. Germline assignment: CDR1 SGHTA and CDR2 FQGNSA.

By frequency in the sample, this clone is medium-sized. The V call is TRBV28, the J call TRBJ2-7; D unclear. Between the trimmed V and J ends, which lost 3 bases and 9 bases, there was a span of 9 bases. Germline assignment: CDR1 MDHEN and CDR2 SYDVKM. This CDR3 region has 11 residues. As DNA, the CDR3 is TGTGCCAGCAGTTTTGAAAGGACGCAGTACTTC. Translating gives CASSFERTQYF.

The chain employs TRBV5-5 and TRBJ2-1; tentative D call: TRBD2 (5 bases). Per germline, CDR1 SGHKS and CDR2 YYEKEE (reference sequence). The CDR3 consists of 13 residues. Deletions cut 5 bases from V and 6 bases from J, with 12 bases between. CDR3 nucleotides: TGTGCCAGCAGTTCAATCGCGGGCAATGAGCAGTTCTTC. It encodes CASSSIAGNEQFF.

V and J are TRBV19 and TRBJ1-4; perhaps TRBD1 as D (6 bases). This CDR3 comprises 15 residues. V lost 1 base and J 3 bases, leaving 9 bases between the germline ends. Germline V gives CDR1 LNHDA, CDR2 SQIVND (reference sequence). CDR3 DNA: TGTGCCAGTAGTATAGTGTCAGGGGCTAATGAAAAACTGTTTTTT. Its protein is CASSIVSGANEKLFF.

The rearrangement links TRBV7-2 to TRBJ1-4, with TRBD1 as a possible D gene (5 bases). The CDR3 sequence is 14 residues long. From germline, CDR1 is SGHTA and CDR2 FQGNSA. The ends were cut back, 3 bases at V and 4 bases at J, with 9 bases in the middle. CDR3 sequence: CASSFRDFNEKLFF. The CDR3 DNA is TGTGCCAGCAGCTTTCGGGACTTTAATGAAAAACTGTTTTTT.

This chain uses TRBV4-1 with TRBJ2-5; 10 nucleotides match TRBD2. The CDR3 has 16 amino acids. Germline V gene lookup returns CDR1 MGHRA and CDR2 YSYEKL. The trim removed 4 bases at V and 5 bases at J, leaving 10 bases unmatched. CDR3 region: CASSRGGGLALETQYF. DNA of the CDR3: TGCGCCAGCAGCCGAGGCGGGGGACTAGCGTTGGAGACCCAGTACTTC.

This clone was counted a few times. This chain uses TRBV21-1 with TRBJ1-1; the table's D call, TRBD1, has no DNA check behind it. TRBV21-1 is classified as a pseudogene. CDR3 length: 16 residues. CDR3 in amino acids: CASSTRDRSPDTEAFF. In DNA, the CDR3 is TGTGCCAGCAGCACCCGGGACAGGAGCCCAGACACTGAAGCTTTCTTT.

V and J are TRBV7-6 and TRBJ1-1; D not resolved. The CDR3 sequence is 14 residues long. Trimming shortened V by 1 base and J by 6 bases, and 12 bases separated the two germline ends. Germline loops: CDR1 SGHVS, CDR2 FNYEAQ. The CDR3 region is CASSLVESVAEAFF. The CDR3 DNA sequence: TGTGCCAGCAGCTTAGTCGAATCCGTTGCTGAAGCTTTCTTT. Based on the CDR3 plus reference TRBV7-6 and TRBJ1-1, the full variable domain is GAGVSQSPRYKVTKRGQDVALRCDPISGHVSLYWYRQALGQGPEFLTYFNYEAQQDKSGLPNDRFSAERPEGSISTLTIQRTEQRDSAMYRCASSLVESVAEAFFGQGTRLTVV.

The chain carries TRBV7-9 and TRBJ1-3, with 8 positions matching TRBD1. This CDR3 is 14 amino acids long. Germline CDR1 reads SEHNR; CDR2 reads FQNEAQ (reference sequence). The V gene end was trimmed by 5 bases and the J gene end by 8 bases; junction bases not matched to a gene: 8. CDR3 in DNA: TGTGCCAGCAGCCCAGGACAGGGAAGTTACACCATATATTTT. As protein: CASSPGQGSYTIYF.

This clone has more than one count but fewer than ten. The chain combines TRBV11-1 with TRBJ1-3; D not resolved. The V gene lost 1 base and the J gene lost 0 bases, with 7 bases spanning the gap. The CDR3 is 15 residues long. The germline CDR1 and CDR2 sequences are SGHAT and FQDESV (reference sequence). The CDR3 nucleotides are TGTGCCAGCAGCTTAGACATCTACTCTGGAAACACCATATATTTT. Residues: CASSLDIYSGNTIYF.

CDR3: CASSSWTGGVSSSYNEQFF. CDR3 nucleotides: TGTGCCAGCAGCTCCTGGACAGGGGGCGTATCAAGCTCCTACAATGAGCAGTTCTTC. The V and J genes are TRBV7-9 and TRBJ2-1; 11 bases fit TRBD1. Germline V gene lookup returns CDR1 SEHNR and CDR2 FQNEAQ (reference sequence). V gave up 4 bases and J gave up 0 bases; unmatched junction bases: 11. This CDR3 region has 19 residues.

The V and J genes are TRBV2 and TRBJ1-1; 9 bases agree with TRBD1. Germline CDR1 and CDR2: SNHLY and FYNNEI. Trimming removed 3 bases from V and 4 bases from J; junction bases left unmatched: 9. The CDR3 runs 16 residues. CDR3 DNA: TGTGCCAGCAGTGAGGGGAGCGGACAGGGGCCCACTGAAGCTTTCTTT. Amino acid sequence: CASSEGSGQGPTEAFF.

CDR3 residues: CASSYQGAGSNQPQHF. The CDR3 DNA reads as TGTGCCAGCAGTTACCAGGGGGCCGGTAGCAATCAGCCCCAGCATTTT. The chain combines TRBV6-2 or TRBV6-3 with TRBJ1-5; 8 bases fit TRBD1. CDR3 length: 16 residues. The V segment lost 2 bases and the J segment 0 bases; nucleotides outside the gene matches: 3. Germline assignment: CDR1 MNHEY and CDR2 SVGEGT.

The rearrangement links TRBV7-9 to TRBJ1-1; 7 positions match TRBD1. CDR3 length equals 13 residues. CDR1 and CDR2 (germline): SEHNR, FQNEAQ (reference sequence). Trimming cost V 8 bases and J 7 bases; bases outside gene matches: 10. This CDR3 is CASGPARGVEAFF. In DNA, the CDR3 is TGTGCCAGCGGCCCCGCCAGGGGGGTTGAAGCTTTCTTT.

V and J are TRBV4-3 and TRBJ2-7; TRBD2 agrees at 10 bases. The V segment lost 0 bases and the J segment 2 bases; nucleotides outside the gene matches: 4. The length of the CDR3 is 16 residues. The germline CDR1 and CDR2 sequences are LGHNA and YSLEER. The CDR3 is CASSQDRTSGPYEQYF. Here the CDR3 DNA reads TGCGCCAGCAGCCAAGATCGGACTAGCGGACCCTACGAGCAGTACTTC.

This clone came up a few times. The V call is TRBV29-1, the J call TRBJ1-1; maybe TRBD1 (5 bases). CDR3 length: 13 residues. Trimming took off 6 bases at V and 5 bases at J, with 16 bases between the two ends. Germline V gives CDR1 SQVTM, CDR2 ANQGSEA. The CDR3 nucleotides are TGCAGCGTCAGCAGGGACGAAAATACTGAAGCTTTCTTT. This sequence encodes CSVSRDENTEAFF.

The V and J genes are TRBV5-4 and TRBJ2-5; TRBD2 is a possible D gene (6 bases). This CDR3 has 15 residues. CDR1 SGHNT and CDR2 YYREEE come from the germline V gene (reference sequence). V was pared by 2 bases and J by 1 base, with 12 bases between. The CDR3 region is CASSFGGDLQETQYF. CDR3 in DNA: TGTGCCAGCAGCTTCGGCGGGGACCTCCAAGAGACCCAGTACTTC.

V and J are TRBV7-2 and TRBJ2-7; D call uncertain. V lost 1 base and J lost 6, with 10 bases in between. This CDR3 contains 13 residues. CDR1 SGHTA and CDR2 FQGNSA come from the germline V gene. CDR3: CASSLVVWVEQYF. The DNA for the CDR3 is TGTGCCAGCAGCTTAGTTGTCTGGGTCGAGCAGTACTTC.